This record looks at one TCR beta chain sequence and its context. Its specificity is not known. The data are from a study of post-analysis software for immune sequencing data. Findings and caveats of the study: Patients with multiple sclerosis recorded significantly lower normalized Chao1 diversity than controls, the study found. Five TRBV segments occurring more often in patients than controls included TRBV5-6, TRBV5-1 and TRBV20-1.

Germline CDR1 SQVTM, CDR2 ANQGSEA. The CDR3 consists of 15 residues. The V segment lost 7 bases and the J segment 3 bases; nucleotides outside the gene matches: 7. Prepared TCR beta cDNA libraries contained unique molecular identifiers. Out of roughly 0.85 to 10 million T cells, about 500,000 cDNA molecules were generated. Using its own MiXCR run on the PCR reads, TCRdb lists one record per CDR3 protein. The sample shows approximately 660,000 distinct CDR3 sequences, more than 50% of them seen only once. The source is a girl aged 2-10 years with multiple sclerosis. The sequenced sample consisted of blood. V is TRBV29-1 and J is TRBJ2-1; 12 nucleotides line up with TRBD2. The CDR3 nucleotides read TGCAGCGGCCGACTAGCGGGGGCGAGCTACAATGAGCAGTTCTTC. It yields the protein CSGRLAGASYNEQFF.